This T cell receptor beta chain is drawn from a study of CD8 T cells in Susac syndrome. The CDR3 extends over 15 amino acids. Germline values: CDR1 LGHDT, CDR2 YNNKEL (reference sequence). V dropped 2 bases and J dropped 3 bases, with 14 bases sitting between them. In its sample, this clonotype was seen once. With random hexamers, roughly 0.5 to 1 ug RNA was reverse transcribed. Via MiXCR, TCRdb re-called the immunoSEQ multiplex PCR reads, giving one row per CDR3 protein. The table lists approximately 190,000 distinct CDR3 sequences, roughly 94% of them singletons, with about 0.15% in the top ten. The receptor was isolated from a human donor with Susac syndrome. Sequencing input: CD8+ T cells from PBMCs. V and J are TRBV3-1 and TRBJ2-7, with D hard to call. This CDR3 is CASSQSAFNNYEQYF. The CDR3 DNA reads TGTGCCAGCAGCCAATCAGCCTTTAACAACTACGAGCAGTACTTC.